This paragraph covers one T cell receptor beta chain sequence. Its antigen specificity is not known. Qualities for individual bases were not recorded, and no much larger clone is one base off. The treatment or condition label, as the study defines it: allogeneic hematopoietic cell transplantation with graft depleted of TCRalphabeta T cells and CD19 B cells. The transplant recipients were children given TCRalphabeta/CD19-depleted allogeneic hematopoietic cell grafts. These data come from a study of T-cell reconstitution after alpha-beta-depleted transplantation in children (dated by TCRdb to 2015 to 2016). A note on the overall study: Using TCR repertoire profiling, the study quantitatively followed how T-cell immune reconstitution unfolded in children after TCRalphabeta/CD19-depleted allogeneic hematopoietic cell transplantation. The investigation overall reported the following: In some patients, high TCRbeta diversity at day 60 was attributed to recipient T cells and intrathymic progenitors that had survived conditioning. The frequencies of hyperexpanded clones fell over the following months, and after one year, T-cell counts and TCRbeta diversity were mostly attributed to newly produced T cells. The apparently early alphabetaT-cell count recovery about two months after transplant was reportedly dependent on only several hundred rapidly expanded clones derived from non-depleted graft cells.

CDR1 and CDR2 were assigned from the germline V gene (reference sequence) as DFQATT and SNEGSKA. The CDR3 runs 16 residues from the cysteine to the phenylalanine. Here the CDR3 DNA is all that survives: 48 bases in frame from base 1. V and J lose 3 bases and 3 bases, and a span of 18 bases separates them. Libraries were constructed by PCR. Sequencer: Illumina HiSeq 2500. TCR library preparation used molecular barcoding, with unique molecular identifiers applied to normalize quantification of the TCRbeta repertoire. TCRdb trimmed the raw reads at Q25, called clones with MiXCR and kept productive beta chains. Each CDR3 protein gets just one entry, which takes the most common genes and DNA from the rows behind it. Recorded for this sample are 350,000 to 500,000 distinct CDR3 sequences; approximately 41% of them occurred a single time. The top ten hold about 30% of the sample.

The sequence joins TRBV20-1 to TRBJ1-5, with TRBD1 tentatively as D gene (6 bases match). The receptor's source is a girl between 2 and 10 years old with aplastic anemia, due to receive a stem cell transplant. Specimen: PBMCs, collected before TCRalphabeta/CD19-depleted stem cell transplant. This receptor has the CDR3 CSARALKTGLNQPQHF. The DNA sequence is TGCAGTGCTAGGGCTCTCAAGACAGGACTCAATCAGCCCCAGCATTTT.